Presented here are 30 T cell receptor beta chains from one specimen sequenced in a study of T-cell reconstitution after alpha-beta-depleted transplantation in children. A library of TCRbeta sequences, prepared with unique molecular identifiers, was generated. TCRdb reprocessed the PCR reads with MiXCR, giving one entry per CDR3 protein. This sample has hundreds of thousands of distinct CDR3 sequences, with less than 20% found just once. The starting material was PBMCs, mostly from graft donor cells, obtained 360 days after TCRalphabeta/CD19-depleted stem cell transplant. Receptors originate from a male patient under 18 who had a stem cell transplant for acute lymphoblastic leukemia, so the T cells may come from the graft donor.

This clonotype was seen more than once but under ten times. The chain couples TRBV12-3 or TRBV12-4 to TRBJ1-1, with 11 bases that match TRBD1. The CDR3 runs to 15 residues. V shed 2 bases, J shed 4 bases, and the junction held 3 bases outside the gene matches. CDR3 residues: CASSLRDRGATEAFF. The CDR3 DNA reads as TGTGCCAGCAGTTTAAGGGACAGGGGGGCCACTGAAGCTTTCTTT.

The V gene is TRBV6-5, the J gene TRBJ2-7, with D perhaps being TRBD1 or TRBD2 (5 bases each). Germline lookup yields CDR1 MNHEY and CDR2 SVGAGI. Trimming took 1 base from V and 6 from J, leaving 19 bases between them. The CDR3 spans 16 residues. CDR3 sequence reads: CASSYYKLGRGGEQYF. The CDR3 DNA sequence: TGTGCCAGCAGTTACTACAAATTGGGGCGTGGAGGCGAGCAGTACTTC.

This clonotype was counted only a few times. This chain links TRBV20-1 with TRBJ1-1, with D uncertain. The CDR3 is 12 amino acids. V shed 1 base and J shed 3 bases, with 6 bases lying between them. Germline V gives CDR1 DFQATT, CDR2 SNEGSKA (reference sequence). The CDR3 coding sequence is TGCAGTGCTAGAGCCAGTTACACTGAAGCTTTCTTT. It encodes CSARASYTEAFF.

The chain couples TRBV7-8 to TRBJ2-4; TRBD1 matches 10 bases. The junction had 16 bases not matched to a gene; V was cut back by 5 bases and J by 3 bases. Germline CDR1 and CDR2: SGHVS and FQNEAQ. CDR3 length: 19 residues. CDR3 sequence reads: CASSLISGGQGTYKNIQYF. The DNA for the CDR3 is TGTGCCAGCAGCCTAATTAGTGGGGGACAGGGGACGTACAAAAACATTCAGTACTTC. Supplemented by reference TRBV7-8 and TRBJ2-4, the full variable domain reads GAGVSQSPRYKVAKRGQDVALRCDPISGHVSLFWYQQALGQGPEFLTYFQNEAQLDKSGLPSDRFFAERPEGSVSTLKIQRTQQEDSAVYLCASSLISGGQGTYKNIQYFGAGTRLSVL.

V gene TRBV12-3 or TRBV12-4 combines with J gene TRBJ2-5, with D possibly matching TRBD2 (5 bases). Trimming took 4 bases from V and 4 from J, leaving 13 bases between them. This CDR3 region has 14 residues. In nucleotides, the CDR3 is TGTGCCAGCAGTTCGACTGCCGGAGGAGAGACCCAGTACTTC. Amino acids: CASSSTAGGETQYF.

The genes are TRBV21-1 and TRBJ2-7; no check of the table's D call, TRBD1, against the DNA was made. TRBV21-1 has pseudogene status. The CDR3 has 15 amino acids. CDR3 DNA: TGTGCCAGCAGCACGCCCCGGGGGAGTAACTACGAGCAGTACTTC. Residues: CASSTPRGSNYEQYF.

This chain joins TRBV5-1 and TRBJ1-3; TRBD1 is a possible D gene (5 bases). V lost 3 bases, J lost 0 bases, and 13 bases lay in between. Germline CDR1 is SGHRS and CDR2 is YFSETQ. This CDR3 comprises 16 residues. The CDR3 region is CASSWGGTDSGNTIYF. The CDR3 DNA sequence: TGCGCCAGCAGCTGGGGAGGGACTGACTCTGGAAACACCATATATTTT.

V usage is TRBV12-3 or TRBV12-4 and J usage is TRBJ2-3; the D is unclear. The CDR3 extends over 13 amino acids. Trimming took 3 bases from V and 4 from J, leaving 8 bases between them. The DNA for the CDR3 is TGTGCCAGCAGTTTCCCCGGGCCAGATACGCAGTATTTT. Protein: CASSFPGPDTQYF.

This chain links TRBV28 with TRBJ1-1; D is unclear. The CDR3 spans 14 residues. The germline V gene has CDR1 MDHEN and CDR2 SYDVKM. V was trimmed by 6 bases and J by 0 bases, leaving 11 bases between them. CDR3 amino acids: CASREAVMNTEAFF. The CDR3 nucleotides read TGTGCCAGCAGGGAGGCGGTTATGAACACTGAAGCTTTCTTT.

The CDR3 nucleotides read TGTGCCAGTAGTACTGCGGTAACTGAAGCTTTCTTT. Its protein is CASSTAVTEAFF. V is TRBV19 and J is TRBJ1-1; D gene unclear. The CDR3 loop spans 12 amino acids. CDR1 and CDR2 from the germline V gene are LNHDA and SQIVND (reference sequence). The V end lost 4 bases, the J end lost 5 bases, and 8 bases lay between the germline ends. Together with reference TRBV19 and TRBJ1-1, the CDR3 gives the full variable domain: DGGITQSPKYLFRKEGQNVTLSCEQNLNHDAMYWYRQDPGQGLRLIYYSQIVNDFQKGDIAEGYSVSREKKESFPLTVTSAQKNPTAFYLCASSTAVTEAFFGQGTRLTVV.

This clonotype was seen more than once but under ten times. The J gene is TRBJ1-5, the V gene TRBV15, with D tentatively TRBD1 (6 bases). The V and J ends lost 0 bases and 6 bases respectively, with 9 bases between them. The germline gives CDR1 LNHNV, CDR2 YYDKDF (reference sequence). The CDR3 runs to 14 residues. This chain's CDR3 is CATSRDLGGQPQHF. The CDR3 bases are TGTGCCACCAGCAGAGACTTAGGGGGTCAGCCCCAGCATTTT.

The chain employs TRBV7-9 and TRBJ2-7, with D perhaps TRBD2 (6 bases). Trimming shortened V by 8 bases and J by 6 bases, and 20 bases separated the two germline ends. Germline CDR1 and CDR2: SEHNR and FQNEAQ (reference sequence). The CDR3 length is 14 residues. The CDR3 protein is CASWPGVVGFEQYF. The DNA of the CDR3 is TGTGCCAGCTGGCCGGGGGTGGTAGGGTTCGAGCAGTACTTC.

This clonotype was counted between two and nine times. V usage is TRBV7-9 and J usage is TRBJ1-2; no firm D call. This CDR3 contains 13 residues. Germline loops: CDR1 SEHNR, CDR2 FQNEAQ (reference sequence). V lost 3 bases to trimming and J lost 4 bases, with 9 bases between them. CDR3 region: CASSFYSSYGYTF. The CDR3 bases are TGTGCCAGCAGCTTCTACAGCTCCTATGGCTACACCTTC.

V gene TRBV4-1 combines with J gene TRBJ2-1, with TRBD2 matching 7 bases. This CDR3 is 15 amino acids long. Germline loops: CDR1 MGHRA, CDR2 YSYEKL. V trimming: 0 bases; J trimming: 3 bases; junction bases outside the gene matches: 2. The CDR3 loop is CASSQEGGDYNEQFF. The CDR3 coding sequence is TGCGCCAGCAGCCAAGAGGGGGGGGACTACAATGAGCAGTTCTTC.

This clonotype was found a few times. The chain carries TRBV11-2 and TRBJ2-7, with no clear D. Trimming shortened V by 1 base and J by 0 bases, and 10 bases separated the two germline ends. The CDR3 length is 15 residues. The germline CDR1 and CDR2 sequences are SGHAT and FQNNGV. This chain's CDR3 is CASSLVPLLSYEQYF. CDR3 in DNA: TGTGCCAGCAGCTTAGTTCCCCTCCTCTCCTACGAGCAGTACTTC.

A few counts support this clonotype. The CDR3 spells CATSRVGDSQYF. For the CDR3, the DNA is TGTGCCACCAGCAGAGTAGGTGATTCGCAGTATTTT. The V call is TRBV15, the J call TRBJ2-3; D unresolved. The V end was cut by 1 base, the J end by 10 bases, with 9 bases between. Germline V gene data show CDR1 as LNHNV and CDR2 as YYDKDF (reference sequence). There are 12 residues in the CDR3.

V is TRBV9 and J is TRBJ2-3; no clear D. The ends were cut back, 3 bases at V and 6 bases at J, with 14 bases in the middle. This CDR3 region has 14 residues. CDR1 is SGDLS, CDR2 YYNGEE, per germline. The CDR3 region has the DNA TGTGCCAGCAGCGCGACACGTCTCAGGGATACGCAGTATTTT. Amino acid sequence: CASSATRLRDTQYF.

There are many counts of this clonotype. This chain uses TRBV7-2 with TRBJ2-3; 9 bases line up with TRBD1. The germline V gene encodes CDR1 SGHTA and CDR2 FQGNSA. V was pared by 5 bases and J by 5 bases, with 11 bases of the junction left unmatched. This CDR3 has 16 amino acids. The CDR3: CASSLIYRGRKDTQYF. The CDR3, as DNA: TGTGCCAGCAGCCTCATATACAGGGGGCGCAAAGATACGCAGTATTTT.

This clonotype has ten or more counts. The V and J genes are TRBV9 and TRBJ2-5; 10 bases map to TRBD2. V shed 2 bases, J shed 5 bases, and the junction held 6 bases outside the gene matches. The V gene's germline CDR1 is SGDLS and CDR2 YYNGEE. This CDR3 has 15 residues. CDR3 in amino acids: CASSVFLAGAETQYF. DNA for the CDR3: TGTGCCAGCAGCGTTTTCCTAGCGGGAGCGGAGACCCAGTACTTC.

The chain employs TRBV12-3 or TRBV12-4 and TRBJ1-4; possibly TRBD1 for D (5 bases). The ends were cut back, 7 bases at V and 1 base at J, with 19 bases in the middle. CDR3 length: 17 residues. The CDR3 loop reads CASTLSRGGLTNEKLFF. CDR3 sequence (DNA): TGTGCCAGCACTCTATCTCGGGGCGGGTTAACTAATGAAAAACTGTTTTTT.

The chain joins TRBV2 to TRBJ2-3; D unresolved. Germline-derived CDR1 and CDR2 are SNHLY and FYNNEI. CDR3 length: 13 residues. V was cut by 4 bases and J by 3 bases, with 8 bases left in between. This CDR3 reads CASSVLRTDTQYF. The CDR3, as DNA: TGTGCCAGCAGTGTGTTGAGGACAGATACGCAGTATTTT.

This clonotype has just a few counts. The J gene is TRBJ2-7, the V gene TRBV2; perhaps TRBD1 as D (6 bases). Trimming removed 6 bases at V and 5 bases at J, with 20 bases between. Germline assignment: CDR1 SNHLY and CDR2 FYNNEI. The CDR3 extends over 15 amino acids. CDR3 nucleotide sequence: TGTGCCAGCAGCCCAGGGGCCCACCGGACCCACGAGCAGTACTTC. Encoded protein: CASSPGAHRTHEQYF. Based on the CDR3 plus reference TRBV2 and TRBJ2-7, the full variable domain is EPEVTQTPSHQVTQMGQEVILRCVPISNHLYFYWYRQILGQKVEFLVSFYNNEISEKSEIFDDQFSVERPDGSNFTLKIRSTKLEDSAMYFCASSPGAHRTHEQYFGPGTRLTVT.

This chain connects TRBV9 to TRBJ1-2; 10 bases are a match to TRBD1. V lost 0 bases to trimming and J lost 6 bases; unmatched junction nucleotides: 8. The germline V gene has CDR1 SGDLS and CDR2 YYNGEE. The CDR3 contains 16 residues. CDR3 amino acids: CASSVGDRGIGDGYTF. CDR3 DNA: TGTGCCAGCAGCGTAGGGGACAGGGGAATTGGGGATGGCTACACCTTC.

The chain joins TRBV27 to TRBJ2-1, with D possibly TRBD2 on 6 matching bases. CDR1 is MNHEY, CDR2 SMNVEV, per germline (reference sequence). The CDR3 covers 16 residues. V was cut by 6 bases and J by 6 bases, with 21 bases left in between. This CDR3 is CASSHKGTPSLNEQFF. CDR3 bases: TGTGCCAGCAGCCACAAGGGGACTCCCTCCCTCAATGAGCAGTTCTTC.

This clonotype was seen only a few times. V usage is TRBV29-1 and J usage is TRBJ2-1; the D call may be TRBD1 or TRBD2 (7 bases each). The germline gives CDR1 SQVTM, CDR2 ANQGSEA. This CDR3 has 15 residues. V was clipped by 5 bases and J by 9 bases, with 23 bases between them. The CDR3 sequence is CSVQGVAGGRGEQFF. In nucleotides, the CDR3 is TGCAGCGTTCAGGGGGTAGCGGGCGGTAGGGGTGAGCAGTTCTTC.

The chain joins TRBV25-1 to TRBJ2-1; D ambiguous. Germline-derived CDR1 and CDR2 are MGHDK and SYGVNS. V lost 1 base to trimming and J lost 9 bases, with 13 bases between them. The CDR3 loop spans 14 amino acids. CDR3 loop: CASSELDGFGEQFF. The CDR3 DNA reads as TGTGCCAGCAGTGAATTGGACGGGTTTGGTGAGCAGTTCTTC. Full variable domain (rest looked up from reference TRBV25-1 and TRBJ2-1): EADIYQTPRYLVIGTGKKITLECSQTMGHDKMYWYQQDPGMELHLIHYSYGVNSTEKGDLSSESTVSRIRTEHFPLTLESARPSHTSQYLCASSELDGFGEQFFGPGTRLTVL.

This clonotype was counted many times. The chain links TRBV29-1 to TRBJ2-7, with a tentative D call TRBD1 (5 bases). Trimming removed 0 bases at V and 3 bases at J, with 9 bases between. Looked up from germline, CDR1 is SQVTM and CDR2 is ANQGSEA. The CDR3 consists of 13 residues. The DNA for the CDR3 is TGCAGCGTTGAAGACAGGGATCACTACGAGCAGTACTTC. It specifies CSVEDRDHYEQYF.

In its sample, this clonotype was seen a few times. V gene TRBV27 combines with J gene TRBJ1-2; 8 bases agree with TRBD1. CDR3 size: 14 residues. The trim removed 5 bases at V and 8 bases at J, leaving 10 bases unmatched. Germline assignment: CDR1 MNHEY and CDR2 SMNVEV (reference sequence). CDR3 sequence reads: CASSRGQGPVGYTF. Here the CDR3 DNA reads TGTGCCAGCAGTCGAGGACAGGGTCCGGTGGGCTACACCTTC.

The chain has TRBV7-9 and TRBJ1-2; D might be TRBD1 (5 bases). Germline CDR1 reads SEHNR; CDR2 reads FQNEAQ (reference sequence). The V and J ends lost 5 bases and 6 bases respectively, with 16 bases between them. This CDR3 is built from 14 residues. The CDR3 DNA is TGTGCCAGCAGCCAGGGACGGGAGGTGGATGGCTACACCTTC. Translation gives CASSQGREVDGYTF.

The sample holds a few counts of this clonotype. The chain uses TRBV10-3 and TRBJ1-5; 10 positions agree with TRBD1. J gave up 2 bases and V 2 bases, and 9 bases lay outside the gene matches. Per germline, CDR1 ENHRY and CDR2 SYGVKD. This CDR3 has 18 amino acids. CDR3 sequence (DNA): TGTGCCATCAGTGAGCCCGGACAGGGGGTGGAGGGCAATCAGCCCCAGCATTTT. This sequence encodes CAISEPGQGVEGNQPQHF.